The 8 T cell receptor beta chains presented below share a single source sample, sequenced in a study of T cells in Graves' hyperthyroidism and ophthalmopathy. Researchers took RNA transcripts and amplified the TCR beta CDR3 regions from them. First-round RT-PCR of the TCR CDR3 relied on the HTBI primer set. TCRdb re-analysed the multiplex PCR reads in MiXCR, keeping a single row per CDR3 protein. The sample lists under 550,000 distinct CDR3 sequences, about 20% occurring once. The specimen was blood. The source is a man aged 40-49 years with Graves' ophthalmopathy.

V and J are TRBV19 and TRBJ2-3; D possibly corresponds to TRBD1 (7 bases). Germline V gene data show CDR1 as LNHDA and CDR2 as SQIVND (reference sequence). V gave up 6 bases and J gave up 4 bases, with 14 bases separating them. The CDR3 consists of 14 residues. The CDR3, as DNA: TGTGCCAGTAGGAGGAGGGGGCGCGCAGATACGCAGTATTTT. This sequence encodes CASRRRGRADTQYF. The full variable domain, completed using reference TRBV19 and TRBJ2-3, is DGGITQSPKYLFRKEGQNVTLSCEQNLNHDAMYWYRQDPGQGLRLIYYSQIVNDFQKGDIAEGYSVSREKKESFPLTVTSAQKNPTAFYLCASRRRGRADTQYFGPGTRLTVL.

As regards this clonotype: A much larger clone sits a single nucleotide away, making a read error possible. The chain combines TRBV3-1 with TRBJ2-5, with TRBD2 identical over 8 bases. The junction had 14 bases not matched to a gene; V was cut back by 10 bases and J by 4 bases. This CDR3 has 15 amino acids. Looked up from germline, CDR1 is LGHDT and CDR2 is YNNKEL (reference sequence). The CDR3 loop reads CANSQPVAGGETQYF. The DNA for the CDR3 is TGTGCCAACAGTCAACCCGTGGCGGGAGGAGAGACCCAGTACTTC.

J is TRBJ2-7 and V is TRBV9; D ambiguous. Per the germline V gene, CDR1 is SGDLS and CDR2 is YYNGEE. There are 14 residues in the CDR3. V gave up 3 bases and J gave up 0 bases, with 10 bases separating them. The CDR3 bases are TGTGCCAGCAGCGCCCCTCCTAGCTCCTACGAGCAGTACTTC. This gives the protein CASSAPPSSYEQYF.

The CDR3 sequence is CASSPPGGRTDTQYF. CDR3 bases: TGTGCCAGCAGCCCTCCGGGTGGGAGGACAGATACGCAGTATTTT. This chain connects TRBV7-2 to TRBJ2-3, with TRBD2 as a possible D gene (6 bases). This CDR3 contains 15 residues. Trimming shortened V by 5 bases and J by 3 bases, and 15 bases separated the two germline ends. The germline V gene encodes CDR1 SGHTA and CDR2 FQGNSA.

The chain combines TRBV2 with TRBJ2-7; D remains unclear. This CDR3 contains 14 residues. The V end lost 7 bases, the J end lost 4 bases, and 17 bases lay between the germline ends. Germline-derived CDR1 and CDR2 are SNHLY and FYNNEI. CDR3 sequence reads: CASNYDGSVYEQYF. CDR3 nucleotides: TGTGCCAGCAATTACGACGGTTCAGTTTACGAGCAGTACTTC.

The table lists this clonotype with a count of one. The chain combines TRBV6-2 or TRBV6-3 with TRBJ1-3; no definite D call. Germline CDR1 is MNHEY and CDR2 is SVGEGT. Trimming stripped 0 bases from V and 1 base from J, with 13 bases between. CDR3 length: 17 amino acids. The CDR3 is CASSYSEGWGSGNTIYF. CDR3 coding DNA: TGTGCCAGCAGTTACTCAGAGGGATGGGGATCTGGAAACACCATATATTTT.

CDR3 bases: TGTGCCAGCAGCTTGGCCGGGGCAGAAGGCTACACCTTC. Translation: CASSLAGAEGYTF. The gene calls are TRBV5-8 and TRBJ1-2, with D possibly being TRBD1 (5 bases). Germline V CDR1 and CDR2: SGHTS, YDEGEE. The CDR3 extends over 13 amino acids. V was cut by 0 bases and J by 8 bases, with 11 bases left in between.

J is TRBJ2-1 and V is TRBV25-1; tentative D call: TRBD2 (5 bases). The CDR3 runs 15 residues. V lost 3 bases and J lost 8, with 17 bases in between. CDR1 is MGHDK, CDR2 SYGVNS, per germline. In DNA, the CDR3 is TGTGCCAGCAGTGACCCACAGAGCGGTGACGATGAGCAGTTCTTC. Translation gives CASSDPQSGDDEQFF.